These 32 T cell receptor beta chains came from one sample sequenced in a study of T cell changes during pregnancy in multiple sclerosis. The table came from immunoSEQ multiplex PCR; TCRdb's copy has only in-frame clones and leaves some out. The sample includes tens of thousands of clones, approximately 88% of them seen just once. The sequencing used CD8+ T cells from peripheral blood mononuclear cells, collected before pregnancy. The receptors shown here come from a female donor with multiple sclerosis, enrolled in a pregnancy study.

This clone was observed a single time. The genes are TRBV7-9 and TRBJ2-5; 9 bases fit TRBD2. Germline V gene data show CDR1 as SEHNR and CDR2 as FQNEAQ (reference sequence). J was trimmed by 5 bases and V by 5 bases; bases with no gene match: 9. This CDR3 is 15 amino acids long. The CDR3 coding sequence is TGTGCCAGCAGCGAAGGACTAGCGTTGGAGGAGACCCAGTACTTC. This codes for CASSEGLALEETQYF.

V gene TRBV28 combines with J gene TRBJ2-1; 11 bases match TRBD2. This CDR3 region has 14 residues. J lost 3 bases, V lost 8 bases, and 3 bases had no gene match. CDR1 is MDHEN, CDR2 SYDVKM, per germline. CDR3 in amino acids: CASVGLAGYNEQFF. The CDR3 DNA reads as TGTGCCAGCGTTGGACTAGCGGGCTACAATGAGCAGTTCTTC.

This clone turned up a few times. V gene TRBV4-1 combines with J gene TRBJ2-2; 8 bases are shared with TRBD1. This CDR3 has 18 amino acids. Germline values: CDR1 MGHRA, CDR2 YSYEKL. V lost 0 bases to trimming and J lost 7 bases; unmatched junction nucleotides: 13. CDR3 region: CASSQDRFGQGRGGELFF. CDR3 in DNA: TGCGCCAGCAGCCAAGATAGGTTCGGACAGGGTAGAGGCGGGGAGCTGTTTTTT.

The V call is TRBV19, the J call TRBJ2-2, with D possibly TRBD1 on 5 matching bases. The ends were cut back, 10 bases at V and 10 bases at J, with 16 bases in the middle. This CDR3 has 12 residues. The V gene's germline CDR1 is LNHDA and CDR2 SQIVND (reference sequence). The DNA for the CDR3 is TGTGCCACCCAGCAGGGTTCCGTGGAGCTGTTTTTT. This gives the protein CATQQGSVELFF.

V is TRBV19 and J is TRBJ2-6; 9 bases match TRBD1. Looked up from germline, CDR1 is LNHDA and CDR2 is SQIVND (reference sequence). This CDR3 region has 16 residues. Unmatched junction bases numbered 6, after V lost 5 bases and J lost 4 bases. CDR3 sequence reads: CASSFNRGPGANVLTF. The CDR3 DNA reads as TGTGCCAGTAGTTTTAACAGGGGGCCAGGGGCCAACGTCCTGACTTTC.

DNA of the CDR3: TGTGCCTGGAGTGAGGGTGGGGCGATAGAAGCTTTCTTT. Protein sequence: CAWSEGGAIEAFF. The chain combines TRBV30 with TRBJ1-1, with TRBD1 as a possible D gene (5 bases). Germline V gene lookup returns CDR1 GTSNPN and CDR2 SVGIG (reference sequence). This CDR3 is 13 amino acids long. The ends were cut back, 1 base at V and 8 bases at J, with 14 bases in the middle.

This rearrangement joins TRBV28 to TRBJ1-1; no definite D call. Germline-derived CDR1 and CDR2 are MDHEN and SYDVKM. V was clipped by 6 bases and J by 2 bases, with 7 bases between them. The CDR3 loop spans 12 amino acids. The CDR3 nucleotides read TGTGCCAGCAGCCAGTATAACACTGAAGCTTTCTTT. Translation: CASSQYNTEAFF.

The gene calls are TRBV4-1 and TRBJ2-1; 7 positions agree with TRBD2. This CDR3 is 17 amino acids long. From germline, CDR1 is MGHRA and CDR2 YSYEKL. V shed 6 bases, J shed 0 bases, and the junction held 11 bases outside the gene matches. CDR3 DNA sequence: TGCGCCAGCAGTCTGAAAGCGGGAACGACCTCCTACAATGAGCAGTTCTTC. It is translated as CASSLKAGTTSYNEQFF.

The rearrangement links TRBV4-2 to TRBJ1-4; D perhaps matches TRBD1 (6 bases). The germline V gene encodes CDR1 LGHNA and CDR2 YNFKEQ. This CDR3 comprises 15 residues. Trimming left V 0 bases short and J 5 bases short, with 10 bases between. CDR3 bases: TGTGCCAGCAGCCAAGATGTGGGGGCCAATGAAAAACTGTTTTTT. As protein: CASSQDVGANEKLFF.

CDR3 in amino acids: CASSVRGWPGELFF. CDR3 in DNA: TGTGCCAGCAGTGTGAGAGGCTGGCCCGGGGAGCTGTTTTTT. V gene TRBV2 combines with J gene TRBJ2-2; D gene unclear. Trimming took off 4 bases at V and 6 bases at J, with 12 bases between the two ends. The germline gives CDR1 SNHLY, CDR2 FYNNEI. The CDR3 extends over 14 amino acids.

Regarding this clone: The same CDR3 arises from other DNA sequences in this sample as well. J is TRBJ2-3 and V is TRBV6-4; 7 bases match TRBD2. The CDR3 contains 15 residues. The V gene's germline CDR1 is MRHNA and CDR2 SNTAGT. Trimming took 0 bases from V and 3 from J; bases not matched to a gene: 3. This CDR3 reads CASSDSGGGTDTQYF. CDR3 nucleotides: TGTGCCAGCAGTGACTCTGGGGGGGGGACAGATACGCAGTATTTT.

The chain couples TRBV7-8 to TRBJ1-1; D perhaps matches TRBD1 (5 bases). Germline CDR1 and CDR2: SGHVS and FQNEAQ. This CDR3 has 13 residues. The ends were cut back, 5 bases at V and 5 bases at J, with 12 bases in the middle. In DNA form, the CDR3 reads TGTGCCAGCAGCATAATAGCAGGGACTGAAGCTTTCTTT. Its translation is CASSIIAGTEAFF.

The CDR3 reads CASRSPGTGVTEAFF. As DNA, the CDR3 is TGTGCCAGCAGATCACCCGGGACAGGGGTTACTGAAGCTTTCTTT. V and J are TRBV6-6 and TRBJ1-1; 10 positions agree with TRBD1. CDR3 length equals 15 residues. The V gene end was trimmed by 6 bases and the J gene end by 5 bases; junction bases not matched to a gene: 9. Germline CDR1 reads MNHNY; CDR2 reads SVGAGI (reference sequence).

The chain couples TRBV27 to TRBJ1-3; D gene uncertain. V was pared by 5 bases and J by 4 bases, with 12 bases between. In germline, CDR1 is MNHEY, CDR2 SMNVEV (reference sequence). This CDR3 contains 14 residues. CDR3 DNA: TGTGCCAGCAGTATCTCTCGAGGAGGAAACACCATATATTTT. Protein sequence: CASSISRGGNTIYF.

J is TRBJ1-1 and V is TRBV28; D is unclear. V lost 6 bases, J lost 1 base, and 12 bases lay in between. The length of the CDR3 is 14 residues. Looked up from germline, CDR1 is MDHEN and CDR2 is SYDVKM. In DNA form, the CDR3 reads TGTGCCAGCAGCCAAGAGGCCCGGAACACTGAAGCTTTCTTT. It specifies CASSQEARNTEAFF.

The chain couples TRBV7-2 to TRBJ2-7, with 10 bases lining up with TRBD2. Germline CDR1 reads SGHTA; CDR2 reads FQGNSA. V lost 1 base, J lost 6 bases, and 6 bases stayed unmatched. This CDR3 comprises 15 residues. The DNA of the CDR3 is TGTGCCAGCAGCTTAGTGCTAGCGGGGGCCGGCGAGCAGTACTTC. This gives the protein CASSLVLAGAGEQYF.

The chain joins TRBV6-6 to TRBJ1-2, with TRBD1 as a possible D gene (6 bases). The CDR3 has 13 amino acids. CDR1 is MNHNY, CDR2 SVGAGI, per germline (reference sequence). The ends were cut back, 6 bases at V and 5 bases at J, with 13 bases in the middle. CDR3 amino acids: CASSRGSAYGYTF. The CDR3 DNA follows: TGTGCCAGCAGCAGGGGTTCTGCTTATGGCTACACCTTC.

The chain recombines TRBV25-1 with TRBJ1-2; 7 positions agree with TRBD1. The CDR3 has 14 amino acids. The germline CDR1 and CDR2 sequences are MGHDK and SYGVNS. V shed 4 bases and J 3 bases; nucleotides not matched to a gene: 5. CDR3 protein: CASSAGRGDYGYTF. CDR3 bases: TGTGCCAGCAGTGCTGGCAGGGGGGACTATGGCTACACCTTC.

The V call is TRBV19, the J call TRBJ1-5; D perhaps matches TRBD1 (5 bases). Germline V CDR1 and CDR2: LNHDA, SQIVND (reference sequence). V was cut by 7 bases and J by 3 bases, with 10 bases left in between. This CDR3 is built from 13 residues. The CDR3 is CASTGRDNQPQHF. As DNA, the CDR3 is TGTGCCAGTACGGGCAGGGACAATCAGCCCCAGCATTTT.

This rearrangement joins TRBV28 to TRBJ1-1; D may be TRBD1 (5 bases). Trimming took off 1 base at V and 3 bases at J, with 18 bases between the two ends. Germline CDR1 MDHEN, CDR2 SYDVKM. This CDR3 is built from 17 residues. CDR3 sequence reads: CASSLFAFYGTYTEAFF. In nucleotides, the CDR3 is TGTGCCAGCAGTTTATTTGCTTTCTACGGGACTTACACTGAAGCTTTCTTT.

The J gene is TRBJ2-3, the V gene TRBV12-5, with 7 bases identical to TRBD1. The CDR3 has 19 residues. In germline, CDR1 is LGHNT, CDR2 FRNRAP. The V gene end was trimmed by 5 bases and the J gene end by 2 bases; junction bases not matched to a gene: 19. DNA for the CDR3: TGTGCTAGTGGTCCGGGTGAAGAGAGGGGGCGAGTGCACACAGATACGCAGTATTTT. Protein product: CASGPGEERGRVHTDTQYF.

The chain is built from TRBV19 and TRBJ1-2, with a possible D match to TRBD1 (6 bases). Trimming stripped 7 bases from V and 3 bases from J, with 15 bases between. CDR1 LNHDA and CDR2 SQIVND come from the germline V gene (reference sequence). CDR3 length equals 14 residues. The CDR3 loop is CASKGYRDDYGYTF. The DNA of the CDR3 is TGTGCCAGTAAAGGGTACAGGGACGACTATGGCTACACCTTC.

The chain uses TRBV9 and TRBJ2-3; D is ambiguous. Trimming shortened V by 3 bases and J by 2 bases, and 7 bases separated the two germline ends. CDR1 is SGDLS and CDR2 is YYNGEE in the germline V gene. This CDR3 contains 13 residues. The CDR3 DNA follows: TGTGCCAGCAGCGGGCAGAACACAGATACGCAGTATTTT. Translating gives CASSGQNTDTQYF.

In its sample, this clone was seen a few times. The rearrangement joins TRBV13 to TRBJ1-6; D uncertain. Trimming removed 1 base from V and 9 bases from J, with 16 bases in between. Germline V gives CDR1 PRHDT, CDR2 FYEKMQ (reference sequence). This CDR3 has 16 residues. CDR3 loop: CASSLAARGQSSPLHF. CDR3 DNA: TGTGCCAGCAGCTTAGCGGCTCGGGGTCAGAGTTCACCCCTCCACTTT.

This clone was detected once. V and J are TRBV11-2 and TRBJ2-3, with 9 bases that match TRBD2. The CDR3 is made up of 15 amino acids. CDR1 SGHAT and CDR2 FQNNGV come from the germline V gene. V lost 5 bases and J lost 4; bases outside the gene matches: 7. The CDR3 loop reads CASSQAGLAADTQYF. CDR3 nucleotides: TGTGCCAGCAGCCAAGCGGGACTAGCCGCAGATACGCAGTATTTT.

This clone was seen more than once but under ten times. This chain links TRBV27 with TRBJ1-6, with TRBD1 as a possible D gene (5 bases). This CDR3 comprises 13 residues. Looked up from germline, CDR1 is MNHEY and CDR2 is SMNVEV (reference sequence). V was trimmed by 3 bases and J by 9 bases, leaving 9 bases between them. The CDR3 bases are TGTGCCAGCAGTTTCGCAGGGCGTTCACCCCTCCACTTT. Translating gives CASSFAGRSPLHF.

The V gene is TRBV4-1, the J gene TRBJ1-6; no reliable D call. The CDR3 has 16 residues. The germline gives CDR1 MGHRA, CDR2 YSYEKL. V shed 0 bases and J shed 7 bases, with 13 bases lying between them. CDR3 in DNA: TGCGCCAGCAGCCAAGATTTACAACGGAGAAATTCACCCCTCCACTTT. It codes for CASSQDLQRRNSPLHF.

In DNA, the CDR3 is TGTGCCAGCAGCCCCGAGGACCCGACAGGGTGGGGCTACACCTTC. Its translation is CASSPEDPTGWGYTF. This chain uses TRBV5-6 with TRBJ1-2; TRBD1 matches 7 bases. The CDR3 extends over 15 amino acids. Germline values: CDR1 SGHDT, CDR2 YYEEEE. V dropped 4 bases and J dropped 8; count of bases not matched to a gene: 14. The full variable domain, completed using reference TRBV5-6 and TRBJ1-2, is DAGVTQSPTHLIKTRGQQVTLRCSPKSGHDTVSWYQQALGQGPQFIFQYYEEEERQRGNFPDRFSGHQFPNYSSELNVNALLLGDSALYLCASSPEDPTGWGYTFGSGTRLTVV.

The chain employs TRBV7-2 and TRBJ2-5; maybe TRBD1 (5 bases). Trimming pared 1 base from V and 0 bases from J, leaving 12 bases between. Germline loops: CDR1 SGHTA, CDR2 FQGNSA. CDR3 length: 16 residues. The CDR3 region is CASSLVTGYYQETQYF. As DNA, the CDR3 is TGTGCCAGCAGCTTAGTAACAGGTTATTACCAAGAGACCCAGTACTTC. The full variable domain, in which reference TRBV7-2 and TRBJ2-5 provide the parts outside the CDR3, is GAGVSQSPSNKVTEKGKDVELRCDPISGHTALYWYRQSLGQGLEFLIYFQGNSAPDKSGLPSDRFSAERTGGSVSTLTIQRTQQEDSAVYLCASSLVTGYYQETQYFGPGTRLLVL.

V gene TRBV15 combines with J gene TRBJ2-3; possible D gene TRBD2, 5 bases. The germline gives CDR1 LNHNV, CDR2 YYDKDF (reference sequence). V was pared by 3 bases and J by 4 bases, with 20 bases between. The CDR3 runs to 17 residues. The CDR3 is CATSSQPWGVGPDTQYF. The CDR3 DNA is TGTGCCACCAGCAGCCAGCCGTGGGGAGTGGGCCCAGATACGCAGTATTTT.

This clone has only one observation. The chain carries TRBV4-1 and TRBJ1-2; D may be TRBD1 (6 bases). The CDR3 has 16 residues. Germline values: CDR1 MGHRA, CDR2 YSYEKL. The V and J ends lost 0 bases and 4 bases respectively, with 15 bases between them. The CDR3 spells CASSQDRGGAFYGYTF. The CDR3 bases are TGCGCCAGCAGCCAAGATCGGGGGGGGGCGTTCTATGGCTACACCTTC.

This clone occurred once. The CDR3 DNA follows: TGTGCCAGCAGTGTAGCGGGGGGGGCCCCGAATGAGCAGTTCTTC. Protein: CASSVAGGAPNEQFF. This sequence joins TRBV6-4 and TRBJ2-1; 11 bases line up with TRBD2. CDR3 length: 15 amino acids. CDR1 is MRHNA and CDR2 is SNTAGT in the germline V gene. After removal of 4 bases from V and 7 bases from J, the junction contained 6 bases not matched to a gene.